One and the same sample provided the 31 T cell receptor beta chains below, sequenced in a study of blood T cell repertoires in COVID-19. The protocol was immunoSEQ multiplex PCR, while the TCRdb copy is restricted to in-frame clones and leaves out a portion. Of approximately 300,000 clones in the sample, more than 75% are singletons; the top ten hold approximately 4.1%. The sequenced material came from PBMCs or T cells enriched from blood (not recorded which). Source of these receptors: a man aged 30 to 45 who had recovered from COVID-19.

The J gene is TRBJ2-1, the V gene TRBV7-9, with D possibly being TRBD2 (6 bases). Germline V gene data show CDR1 as SEHNR and CDR2 as FQNEAQ (reference sequence). Trimming removed 8 bases at V and 3 bases at J, with 11 bases between. The CDR3 spans 13 residues. CDR3 in DNA: TGTGCCAGCGCCGGGGGTAGCTACAATGAGCAGTTCTTC. It is translated as CASAGGSYNEQFF.

The chain is built from TRBV2 and TRBJ2-7, with 12 bases identical to TRBD1. CDR3 size: 14 residues. The V gene's germline CDR1 is SNHLY and CDR2 FYNNEI. Losses at the gene ends were 8 bases for V and 5 bases for J; bases not matched to a gene: 7. Here the CDR3 reads CASLFGTGGNEQYF. The CDR3 DNA is TGTGCCAGCCTTTTCGGGACAGGGGGCAACGAGCAGTACTTC.

This CDR3 reads CASSQDVTGGPYNEQFF. The CDR3 bases are TGTGCCAGCAGCCAAGATGTTACCGGGGGGCCGTACAATGAGCAGTTCTTC. The V gene is TRBV3-1 (or the pseudogene TRBV3-2), the J gene TRBJ2-1; D may be TRBD2 (7 bases). V lost 0 bases and J 4 bases, leaving 16 bases between the germline ends. This CDR3 has 17 residues. Germline values: CDR1 LGHDT, CDR2 YNNKEL (reference sequence).

This clone was found a few times. In DNA form, the CDR3 reads TGTGCCACCAGCAGAGATCCCGACAGAACTAATGAAAAACTGTTTTTT. Its translation is CATSRDPDRTNEKLFF. The chain combines TRBV15 with TRBJ1-4; TRBD1 might be the D (5 bases). Looked up from germline, CDR1 is LNHNV and CDR2 is YYDKDF (reference sequence). This CDR3 region has 16 residues. The V end was cut by 0 bases, the J end by 1 base, with 9 bases between.

The genes are TRBV5-1 and TRBJ1-4; D gene unclear. Trimming cost V 0 bases and J 3 bases, with 6 bases left between them. The CDR3 has 14 amino acids. Germline V gives CDR1 SGHRS, CDR2 YFSETQ. CDR3: CASSLVGSNEKLFF. Here the CDR3 DNA reads TGCGCCAGCAGCTTGGTGGGCTCTAATGAAAAACTGTTTTTT.

This chain links TRBV29-1 with TRBJ1-2, with TRBD1 matching over 7 bases. With 4 bases clipped from V and 8 bases from J, the junction kept 10 bases outside the gene matches. Germline loops: CDR1 SQVTM, CDR2 ANQGSEA. This CDR3 contains 13 residues. The CDR3, as DNA: TGCAGCGTTGCCCGGGACAGTATTCCAGGCTACACCTTC. Its protein product is CSVARDSIPGYTF.

This clone was recorded once. The chain joins TRBV12-5 to TRBJ2-3; D gene unclear. V lost 2 bases, J lost 6 bases, and 9 bases lay in between. Germline loops: CDR1 LGHNT, CDR2 FRNRAP. CDR3 length: 13 residues. CDR3 coding DNA: TGTGCTAGTGGTTTGTCTCTATACGATACGCAGTATTTT. This codes for CASGLSLYDTQYF.

The chain combines TRBV5-1 with TRBJ2-1; 7 bases line up with TRBD2. V was pared by 1 base and J by 1 base, with 2 bases of the junction left unmatched. The CDR3 has 15 residues. Germline assignment: CDR1 SGHRS and CDR2 YFSETQ. CDR3 amino acids: CASSLLGGSYNEQFF. CDR3 sequence (DNA): TGCGCCAGCAGCTTGTTGGGGGGGTCCTACAATGAGCAGTTCTTC.

V gene TRBV7-8 combines with J gene TRBJ1-1, with 9 bases identical to TRBD1. Looked up from germline, CDR1 is SGHVS and CDR2 is FQNEAQ. Unmatched junction bases numbered 6, after V lost 2 bases and J lost 2 bases. The CDR3 is 16 residues long. The CDR3 DNA is TGTGCCAGCAGCTTACCTTGGACAGGGGAAAACACTGAAGCTTTCTTT. It is translated as CASSLPWTGENTEAFF.

This rearrangement joins TRBV6-1 to TRBJ2-3; 9 bases are a match to TRBD2. V was clipped by 2 bases and J by 9 bases; unmatched bases: 12. Germline lookup yields CDR1 MNHNS and CDR2 SASEGT. The CDR3 is 16 amino acids. CDR3 in DNA: TGTGCCAGCAGTGAATGGATTCGCGGGGGGGCAGTAACGCAGTATTTT. Translation gives CASSEWIRGGAVTQYF.

The chain combines TRBV2 with TRBJ2-7; the match to TRBD1 covers 12 bases. This CDR3 has 15 residues. Looked up from germline, CDR1 is SNHLY and CDR2 is FYNNEI. Trimming cost V 5 bases and J 6 bases; bases outside gene matches: 8. This chain's CDR3 is CASSPRDRGLGEQYF. CDR3 nucleotides: TGTGCCAGCAGTCCCCGGGACAGGGGGCTCGGCGAGCAGTACTTC.

Note on this clone: The same CDR3 also results from other DNA sequences found in this sample. J is TRBJ1-4 and V is TRBV2; 9 positions match TRBD1. This CDR3 region has 14 residues. V dropped 6 bases and J dropped 5; count of bases not matched to a gene: 4. Germline CDR1 SNHLY, CDR2 FYNNEI. The CDR3 DNA reads TGTGCCAGCAGCGAGGGGACAGGGAATGAAAAACTGTTTTTT. Amino acids: CASSEGTGNEKLFF. Full variable domain (missing parts from reference TRBV2 and TRBJ1-4): EPEVTQTPSHQVTQMGQEVILRCVPISNHLYFYWYRQILGQKVEFLVSFYNNEISEKSEIFDDQFSVERPDGSNFTLKIRSTKLEDSAMYFCASSEGTGNEKLFFGSGTQLSVL.

The genes are TRBV11-3 and TRBJ2-1, with TRBD2 as a possible D gene (5 bases). Germline CDR1 SGHNT, CDR2 YENEEA. Trimming left V 2 bases short and J 1 base short, with 9 bases between. The CDR3 has 15 amino acids. CDR3 sequence: CASSLSRGSYNEQFF. The CDR3, as DNA: TGTGCCAGCAGCTTATCCAGAGGGTCCTACAATGAGCAGTTCTTC.

V usage is TRBV30 and J usage is TRBJ1-1, with D perhaps matching TRBD1 (5 bases). Trimming left V 1 base short and J 5 bases short, with 14 bases between. In germline, CDR1 is GTSNPN, CDR2 SVGIG (reference sequence). The CDR3 is 14 residues long. CDR3 in amino acids: CAWSAPPGRTEAFF. The CDR3 DNA is TGTGCCTGGAGTGCCCCCCCAGGGAGGACTGAAGCTTTCTTT.

The chain has TRBV24-1 and TRBJ2-1, with D perhaps TRBD1 (5 bases). Per germline, CDR1 KGHDR and CDR2 SFDVKD. Deletions cut 4 bases from V and 0 bases from J, with 15 bases between. The CDR3 covers 17 residues. CDR3 coding DNA: TGTGCCACCAGTGACACGACGGACACGAGCTCCTACAATGAGCAGTTCTTC. Encoded protein: CATSDTTDTSSYNEQFF.

The J gene is TRBJ2-3, the V gene TRBV7-8; D is undetermined. There are 15 residues in the CDR3. Trimming cost V 5 bases and J 0 bases, with 12 bases left between them. Per the germline V gene, CDR1 is SGHVS and CDR2 is FQNEAQ. CDR3 bases: TGTGCCAGCAGCCGATTTAGCCCTAGCACAGATACGCAGTATTTT. Translation gives CASSRFSPSTDTQYF.

This chain connects TRBV24-1 to TRBJ2-5; 8 bases fit TRBD1. With V trimmed by 4 bases and J by 5 bases, 11 bases remained unmatched. Germline CDR1 KGHDR, CDR2 SFDVKD. This CDR3 comprises 16 residues. The CDR3 spells CATSDRSQGARETQYF. CDR3 DNA: TGTGCCACCAGTGACCGATCCCAGGGGGCGCGGGAGACCCAGTACTTC.

This clone turned up a few times. The genes are TRBV7-9 and TRBJ1-3; D is ambiguous. The CDR3 spans 15 residues. CDR1 and CDR2 from the germline V gene are SEHNR and FQNEAQ (reference sequence). V dropped 0 bases and J dropped 3 bases, with 9 bases sitting between them. CDR3: CASSLAGIIGNTIYF. The CDR3 nucleotides are TGTGCCAGCAGCTTAGCCGGGATAATTGGAAACACCATATATTTT.

The chain links TRBV2 to TRBJ2-3; possible D gene TRBD1, 5 bases. V shed 7 bases and J shed 0 bases, with 11 bases lying between them. This CDR3 contains 14 residues. Looked up from germline, CDR1 is SNHLY and CDR2 is FYNNEI. The CDR3 region is CASNGRVSTDTQYF. CDR3 nucleotide sequence: TGTGCCAGCAATGGCAGGGTTAGCACAGATACGCAGTATTTT.

V is TRBV28 and J is TRBJ1-2; D ambiguous. The CDR3 extends over 13 amino acids. V gave up 3 bases and J gave up 4 bases, with 9 bases separating them. CDR1 and CDR2 (germline): MDHEN, SYDVKM. The CDR3 bases are TGTGCCAGCAGTTTCCCAGATTTCTATGGCTACACCTTC. It encodes CASSFPDFYGYTF.

The genes are TRBV27 and TRBJ2-7; a weak D match, TRBD1 (6 bases). The germline V gene encodes CDR1 MNHEY and CDR2 SMNVEV (reference sequence). Trimming stripped 0 bases from V and 5 bases from J, with 11 bases between. CDR3 size: 14 residues. CDR3 sequence: CASSLSPGVNEQYF. CDR3 coding DNA: TGTGCCAGCAGTTTATCTCCAGGGGTCAACGAGCAGTACTTC.

The V gene is TRBV5-1, the J gene TRBJ1-2; possible D gene TRBD1, 5 bases. V lost 6 bases and J lost 8, with 20 bases in between. Per germline, CDR1 SGHRS and CDR2 YFSETQ. The CDR3 contains 14 residues. CDR3 residues: CASTLSGGGKGYTF. For the CDR3, the DNA is TGCGCCAGCACCCTCTCCGGGGGGGGTAAAGGCTACACCTTC.

This clone was counted only a few times. The chain is built from TRBV28 and TRBJ1-2; D remains unclear. The CDR3 loop spans 14 amino acids. Trimming shortened V by 8 bases and J by 3 bases, and 16 bases separated the two germline ends. Germline V CDR1 and CDR2: MDHEN, SYDVKM. In DNA form, the CDR3 reads TGTGCCAGCCTCCCCTTAGTCGTAGACTATGGCTACACCTTC. This gives the protein CASLPLVVDYGYTF.

This chain uses TRBV9 with TRBJ2-3; the match to TRBD2 covers 8 bases. The V gene's germline CDR1 is SGDLS and CDR2 YYNGEE. With 7 bases clipped from V and 1 base from J, the junction kept 2 bases outside the gene matches. The CDR3 covers 13 residues. The CDR3 bases are TGTGCCAGCGGGACTAGTGGCACAGATACGCAGTATTTT. It codes for CASGTSGTDTQYF.

The rearrangement joins TRBV21-1 to TRBJ2-2; the DNA was not compared with TRBD2, the D call given in the table. TRBV21-1 corresponds to a pseudogene. The CDR3 runs 17 residues. The CDR3 nucleotides are TGTGCCAGCAGCAAGGCGACTCGTAGCACGAACACCGGGGAGCTGTTTTTT. This codes for CASSKATRSTNTGELFF.

This clone was observed a few times. This sequence may be a read error, since a much larger clone differs from it by one base. Other DNA variants within this sample encode the same CDR3. The CDR3 DNA follows: TGTGCCAGCAGCGGTGGGGGGGGAGGCCAAGAGACCCAGTACTTC. This codes for CASSGGGGGQETQYF. This sequence joins TRBV9 and TRBJ2-5, with 7 bases lining up with TRBD2. The CDR3 is made up of 15 amino acids. Germline V CDR1 and CDR2: SGDLS, YYNGEE. Germline trimming cut 3 bases from V and 1 base from J; bases unmatched to any gene: 6.

CDR3 sequence (DNA): TGTGCCAGCAGTTCCGGACAGGGGGAAACTGAAGCTTTCTTT. This gives the protein CASSSGQGETEAFF. The chain joins TRBV5-6 to TRBJ1-1; 10 bases are shared with TRBD1. With V trimmed by 5 bases and J by 5 bases, 6 bases remained unmatched. Germline V lookup: CDR1 SGHDT, CDR2 YYEEEE. This CDR3 contains 14 residues.

V gene TRBV6-1 combines with J gene TRBJ2-1; unclear D gene. The germline gives CDR1 MNHNS, CDR2 SASEGT. V gave up 0 bases and J gave up 0 bases, with 9 bases separating them. The CDR3 is made up of 16 amino acids. The CDR3 sequence is CASSEAYLSSYNEQFF. The CDR3 nucleotides are TGTGCCAGCAGTGAAGCTTATCTGAGCTCCTACAATGAGCAGTTCTTC.

The chain links TRBV6-2 or TRBV6-3 to TRBJ2-7, with 9 bases fitting TRBD1. The trim removed 3 bases at V and 3 bases at J, leaving 3 bases unmatched. Looked up from germline, CDR1 is MNHEY and CDR2 is SVGEGT. CDR3 length equals 14 residues. Here the CDR3 DNA reads TGTGCCAGCAGTTATGGGGACAGGGTCTACGAGCAGTACTTC. It specifies CASSYGDRVYEQYF.

The V call is TRBV6-6, the J call TRBJ1-3; possibly TRBD1 for D (5 bases). The CDR3 has 13 amino acids. CDR1 MNHNY and CDR2 SVGAGI come from the germline V gene (reference sequence). With 8 bases removed from V and 0 bases from J, the gap between germline ends came to 8 bases. CDR3 sequence (DNA): TGTGCCAGCTCCAGGGACTCTGGAAACACCATATATTTT. As protein: CASSRDSGNTIYF.

This clone was found a few times. J is TRBJ2-6 and V is TRBV18; 10 positions agree with TRBD1. Germline CDR1 and CDR2: KGHSH and LQKENI. The trim removed 6 bases at V and 2 bases at J, leaving 7 bases unmatched. The CDR3 loop spans 17 amino acids. The DNA for the CDR3 is TGTGCCAGCTCCCCGACAGGGGGCCTTCCTGGGGCCAACGTCCTGACTTTC. Protein: CASSPTGGLPGANVLTF.